Given below is one T cell receptor beta chain in context. Its antigen is still unknown. The same CDR3 is also encoded by other DNA sequences in this sample. This sample is part of a study of T cell responses to AZD1222 COVID-19 vaccine. The study, taken as a whole, reports: It was only after the peak T cell response that any repertoires were sampled. Vaccination with two AZD1222 doses was followed by a rise in Spike-specific TCR breadth and depth.

This CDR3 spans 13 amino acids. Germline CDR1 is MDHEN and CDR2 is SYDVKM. V was cut by 6 bases and J by 4 bases, with 10 bases left in between. Measured with immunoSEQ multiplex PCR; TCRdb has only the in-frame clones, and not every one. There are roughly 160,000 clones in the sample; about 88% occur only once, and roughly 5.5% lies in the top ten. The chain joins TRBV28 to TRBJ1-5, with D unclear. The receptor's source is an adult in good health. Sequenced material: peripheral blood, taken on day 0 of AZD1222 vaccination. CDR3 bases: TGTGCCAGCAGGTCTACAGAGAATCAGCCCCAGCATTTT. It specifies CASRSTENQPQHF.